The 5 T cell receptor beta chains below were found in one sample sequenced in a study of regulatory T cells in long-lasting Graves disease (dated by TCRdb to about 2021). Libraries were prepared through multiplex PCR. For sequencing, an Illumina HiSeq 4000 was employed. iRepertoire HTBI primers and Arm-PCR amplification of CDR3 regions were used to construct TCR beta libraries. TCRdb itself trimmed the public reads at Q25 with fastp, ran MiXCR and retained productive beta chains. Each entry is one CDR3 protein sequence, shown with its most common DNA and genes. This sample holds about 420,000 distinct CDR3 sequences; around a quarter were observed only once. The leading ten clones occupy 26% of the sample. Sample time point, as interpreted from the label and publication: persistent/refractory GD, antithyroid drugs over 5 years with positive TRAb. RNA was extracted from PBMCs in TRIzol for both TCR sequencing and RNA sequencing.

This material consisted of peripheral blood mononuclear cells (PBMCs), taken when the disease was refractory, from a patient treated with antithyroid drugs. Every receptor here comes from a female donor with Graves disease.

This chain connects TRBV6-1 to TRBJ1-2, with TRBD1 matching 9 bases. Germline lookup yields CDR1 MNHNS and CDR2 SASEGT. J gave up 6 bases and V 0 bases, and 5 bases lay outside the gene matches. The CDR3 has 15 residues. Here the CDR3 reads CASSEAPTGGNGYTF. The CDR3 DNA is TGTGCCAGCAGTGAAGCACCCACAGGGGGCAATGGCTACACCTTC.

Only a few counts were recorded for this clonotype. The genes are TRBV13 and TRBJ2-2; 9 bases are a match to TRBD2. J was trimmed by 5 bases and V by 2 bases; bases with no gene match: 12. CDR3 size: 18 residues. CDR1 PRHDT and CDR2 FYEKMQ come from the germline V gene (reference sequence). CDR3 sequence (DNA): TGTGCCAGCAGCTTATATCACGGTAGCGGGAGTGATACCGGGGAGCTGTTTTTT. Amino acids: CASSLYHGSGSDTGELFF.

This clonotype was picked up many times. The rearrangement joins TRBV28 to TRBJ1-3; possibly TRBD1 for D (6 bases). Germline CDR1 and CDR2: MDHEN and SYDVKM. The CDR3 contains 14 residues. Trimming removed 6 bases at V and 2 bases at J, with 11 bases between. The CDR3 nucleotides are TGTGCCAGCAGGCTCACAGGGCCTGGAAACACCATATATTTT. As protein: CASRLTGPGNTIYF.

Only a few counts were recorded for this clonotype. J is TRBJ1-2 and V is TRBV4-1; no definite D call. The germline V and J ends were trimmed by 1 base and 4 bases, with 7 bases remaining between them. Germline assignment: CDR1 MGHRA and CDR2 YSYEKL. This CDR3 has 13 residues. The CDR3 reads CASSQVGGYGYTF. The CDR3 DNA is TGCGCCAGCAGCCAAGTCGGAGGCTATGGCTACACCTTC.

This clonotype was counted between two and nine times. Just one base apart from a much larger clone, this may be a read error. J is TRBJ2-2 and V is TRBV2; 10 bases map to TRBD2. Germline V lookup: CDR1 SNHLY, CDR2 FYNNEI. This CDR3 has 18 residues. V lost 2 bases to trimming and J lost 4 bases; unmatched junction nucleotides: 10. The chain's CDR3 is CASSESAELAGPTGELFF. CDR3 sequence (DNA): TGTGCCAGCAGTGAATCGGCGGAACTAGCGGGACCCACCGGGGAGCTGTTTTTT.